The present T cell receptor beta chain was sequenced within a study of Ad26.COV2.S vaccination and SARS-CoV-2 variants. Findings and limits, study-wide: Participants given vaccine showed non-spike TCR breadth similar to that of placebo recipients.

Concerning this clone itself: Its target is not known.

Profiling relied on immunoSEQ multiplex PCR, and the TCRdb table lists in-frame clones only, not all of them. The table shows about 320,000 clones, with approximately 86% occurring only once. Treatment given: approximately 18 received Ad26.COV2.S at low or high dose, single or two shots; a few received placebo; per-sample allocation not given. Sampling took place 63 days after the first vaccine or placebo injection. The CDR3 is made up of 15 amino acids. Per the germline V gene, CDR1 is LNHDA and CDR2 is SQIVND (reference sequence). Deletions cut 6 bases from V and 4 bases from J, with 18 bases between.

The sequencing used peripheral blood, collected in a trial of Ad26.COV2.S vaccine versus placebo. The TCR sequence derives from a person aged 18-65 years who received the Ad26.COV2.S COVID-19 vaccine or a placebo. The genes are TRBV19 and TRBJ1-1; D is unresolved. The CDR3 sequence: CASRTLVWEATEAFF. The CDR3 bases are TGTGCCAGTAGGACGTTAGTATGGGAGGCCACTGAAGCTTTCTTT.